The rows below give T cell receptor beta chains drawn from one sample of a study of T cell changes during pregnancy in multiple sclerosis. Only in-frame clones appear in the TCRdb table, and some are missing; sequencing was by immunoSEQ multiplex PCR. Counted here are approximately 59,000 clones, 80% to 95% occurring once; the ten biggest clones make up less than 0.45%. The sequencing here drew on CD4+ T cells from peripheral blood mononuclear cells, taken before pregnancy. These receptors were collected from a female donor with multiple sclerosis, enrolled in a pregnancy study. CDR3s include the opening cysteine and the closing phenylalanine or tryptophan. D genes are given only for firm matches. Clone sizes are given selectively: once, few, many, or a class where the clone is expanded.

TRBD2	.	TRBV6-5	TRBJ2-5	TGTGCCAGCAGTTACTCGACTAGCGGGAGACAGACCCAGTACTTC	CASSYSTSGRQTQYF
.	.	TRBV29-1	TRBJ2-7	TGCAGCGTTCGGGGATCCTACGAGCAGTACTTC	CSVRGSYEQYF
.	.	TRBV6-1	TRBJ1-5	TGTGCCAGCAGTGAATCGGGGGGCAAGCCCCAGCATTTT	CASSESGGKPQHF
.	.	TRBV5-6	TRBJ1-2	TGTGCCAGCAGCTTGAGCATCTATGGCTACACCTTC	CASSLSIYGYTF
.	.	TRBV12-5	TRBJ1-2	TGTGCTAGTGGTCCCCGACGGGAGGACTATGGCTACACCTTC	CASGPRREDYGYTF
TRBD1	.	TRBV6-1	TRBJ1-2	TGTGCCAGCAGTGGCGACAGGGGTAGAAGAGCCTATGGCTACACCTTC	CASSGDRGRRAYGYTF
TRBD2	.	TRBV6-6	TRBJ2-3	TGTGCCAGCAGTAAGGGACTAGCGGGTGGCACAGATACGCAGTATTTT	CASSKGLAGGTDTQYF
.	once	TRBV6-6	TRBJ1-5	TGTGCCAGCAGCCCCGGGGGACCGGGAAGCAATCAGCCCCAGCATTTT	CASSPGGPGSNQPQHF
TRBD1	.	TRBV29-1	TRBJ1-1	TGCAGCGTCGGCCGGGACAGGGAGACTGAAGCTTTCTTT	CSVGRDRETEAFF
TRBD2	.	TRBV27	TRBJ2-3	TGTGCCAGCAGTCCCATGTCGATAGCGGGAGGATCAGATACGCAGTATTTT	CASSPMSIAGGSDTQYF
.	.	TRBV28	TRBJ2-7	TGTGCCAGCAGTTCCGCACGGGGCAGGGGCTCCTACGAGCAGTACTTC	CASSSARGRGSYEQYF
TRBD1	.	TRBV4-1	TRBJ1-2	TGCGCCAGCAGCCAAGACGAGGACAGGGTTTATGGCTACACCTTC	CASSQDEDRVYGYTF
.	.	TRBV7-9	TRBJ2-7	TGTGCCAGCAACAGGCCCTACGAGCAGTACTTC	CASNRPYEQYF
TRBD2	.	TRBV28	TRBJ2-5	TGTGCCAGCAGTTTATTTCGACTAGCGGGAGTATTGAACCAAGAGACCCAGTACTTC	CASSLFRLAGVLNQETQYF
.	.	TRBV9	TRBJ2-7	TGTGCCAGCAGCGGGCATGGGGCTCACGAGCAGTACTTC	CASSGHGAHEQYF